This TCR beta chain was found in a study of cytomegalovirus exposure and HLA in healthy donors. Regarding the study as a whole: Investigators reported some 150 TCR beta chains as tied to cytomegalovirus.

PCR primers comprised 60 Vbeta and 13 Jbeta primers. The repertoire was sequenced with immunoSEQ multiplex PCR; TCRdb's copy has only in-frame clones and lacks some. The listing contains about 160,000 clones. V was clipped by 6 bases and J by 7 bases; unmatched bases: 16. From germline, CDR1 is SNHLY and CDR2 FYNNEI. This CDR3 region has 16 residues. As to this clone: As yet, its antigen is unknown.

The V call is TRBV2, the J call TRBJ1-2; TRBD1 matches at 8 bases. The origin of this receptor is a man younger than 45 in good health and CMV-seronegative. Sequencing input: PBMCs. The CDR3 nucleotides read TGTGCCAGCAGAGAGATTGCAGGACAGGGCAAAGCTGGCTACACCTTC. It encodes CASREIAGQGKAGYTF.